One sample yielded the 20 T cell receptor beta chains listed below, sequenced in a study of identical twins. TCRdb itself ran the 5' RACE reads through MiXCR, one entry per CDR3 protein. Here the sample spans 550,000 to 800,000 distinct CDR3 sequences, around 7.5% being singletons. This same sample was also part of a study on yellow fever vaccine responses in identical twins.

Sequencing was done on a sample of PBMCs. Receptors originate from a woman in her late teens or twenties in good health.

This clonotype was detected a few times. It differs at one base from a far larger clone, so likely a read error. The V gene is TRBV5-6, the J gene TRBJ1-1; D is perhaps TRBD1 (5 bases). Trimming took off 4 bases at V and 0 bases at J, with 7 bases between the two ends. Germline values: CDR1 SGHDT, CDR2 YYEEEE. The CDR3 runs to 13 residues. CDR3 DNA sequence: TGTGCCAGCAGCATAGGGGTGAACACTGAAGCTTTCTTT. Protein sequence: CASSIGVNTEAFF.

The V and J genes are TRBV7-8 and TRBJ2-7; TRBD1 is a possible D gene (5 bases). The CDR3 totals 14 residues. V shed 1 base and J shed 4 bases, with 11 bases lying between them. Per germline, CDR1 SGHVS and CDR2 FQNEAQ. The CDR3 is CASSLEAGQYEQYF. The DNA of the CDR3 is TGTGCCAGCAGCTTAGAGGCAGGGCAGTACGAGCAGTACTTC.

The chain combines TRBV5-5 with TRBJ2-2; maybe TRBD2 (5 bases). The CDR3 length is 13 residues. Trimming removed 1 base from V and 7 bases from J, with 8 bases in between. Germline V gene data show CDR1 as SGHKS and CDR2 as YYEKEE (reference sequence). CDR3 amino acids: CASSLPGNGELFF. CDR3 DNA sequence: TGTGCCAGCAGCTTGCCCGGGAACGGGGAGCTGTTTTTT. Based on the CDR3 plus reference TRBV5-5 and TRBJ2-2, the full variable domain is DAGVTQSPTHLIKTRGQQVTLRCSPISGHKSVSWYQQVLGQGPQFIFQYYEKEERGRGNFPDRFSARQFPNYSSELNVNALLLGDSALYLCASSLPGNGELFFGEGSRLTVL.

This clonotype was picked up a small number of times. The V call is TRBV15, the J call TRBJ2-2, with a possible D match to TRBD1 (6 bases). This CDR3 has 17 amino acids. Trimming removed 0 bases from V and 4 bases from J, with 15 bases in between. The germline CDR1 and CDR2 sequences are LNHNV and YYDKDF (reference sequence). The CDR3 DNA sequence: TGTGCCACCAGCAGAGATCAATGGGGCAGGGGCACCGGGGAGCTGTTTTTT. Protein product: CATSRDQWGRGTGELFF.

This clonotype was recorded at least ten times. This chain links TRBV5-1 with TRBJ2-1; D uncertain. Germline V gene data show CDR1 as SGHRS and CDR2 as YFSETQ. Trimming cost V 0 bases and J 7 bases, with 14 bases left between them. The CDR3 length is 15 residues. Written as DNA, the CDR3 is TGCGCCAGCAGCTTGGAGGGCCTTTCTAGGAATGAGCAGTTCTTC. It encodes CASSLEGLSRNEQFF.

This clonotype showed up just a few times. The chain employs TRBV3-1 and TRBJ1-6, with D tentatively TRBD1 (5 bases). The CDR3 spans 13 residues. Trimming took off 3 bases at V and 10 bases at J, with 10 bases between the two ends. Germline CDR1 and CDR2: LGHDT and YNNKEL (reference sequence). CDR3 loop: CASSHRDGSPLHF. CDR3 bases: TGTGCCAGCAGCCACAGGGACGGGTCACCCCTCCACTTT.

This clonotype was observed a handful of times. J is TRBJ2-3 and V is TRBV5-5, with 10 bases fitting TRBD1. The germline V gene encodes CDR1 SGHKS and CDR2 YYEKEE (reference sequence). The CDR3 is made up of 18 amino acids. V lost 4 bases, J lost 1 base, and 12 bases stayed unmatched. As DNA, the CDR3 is TGTGCCAGCAGCCTGACCGGGACAGGGGTTGATCGCACAGATACGCAGTATTTT. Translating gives CASSLTGTGVDRTDTQYF.

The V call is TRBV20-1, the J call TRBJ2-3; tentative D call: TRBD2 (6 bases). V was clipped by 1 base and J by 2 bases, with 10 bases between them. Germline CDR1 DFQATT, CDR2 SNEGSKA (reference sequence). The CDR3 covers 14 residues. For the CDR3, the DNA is TGCAGTGCTAGAGTGGGGGGAAACACAGATACGCAGTATTTT. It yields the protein CSARVGGNTDTQYF.

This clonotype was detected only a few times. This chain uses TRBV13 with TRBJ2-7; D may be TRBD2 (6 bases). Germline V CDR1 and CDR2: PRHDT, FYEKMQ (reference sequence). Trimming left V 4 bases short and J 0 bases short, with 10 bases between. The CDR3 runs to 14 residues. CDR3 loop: CASSSGSLSYEQYV. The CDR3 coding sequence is TGTGCCAGCAGCTCCGGGAGCCTCTCCTACGAGCAGTACGTC.

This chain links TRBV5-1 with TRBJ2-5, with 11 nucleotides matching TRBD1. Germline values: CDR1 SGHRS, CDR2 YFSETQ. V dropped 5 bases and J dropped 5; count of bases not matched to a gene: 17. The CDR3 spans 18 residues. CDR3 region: CASSTDRGLSLAGETQYF. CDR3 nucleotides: TGCGCCAGCAGTACGGACAGGGGGCTTAGCCTCGCAGGGGAGACCCAGTACTTC.

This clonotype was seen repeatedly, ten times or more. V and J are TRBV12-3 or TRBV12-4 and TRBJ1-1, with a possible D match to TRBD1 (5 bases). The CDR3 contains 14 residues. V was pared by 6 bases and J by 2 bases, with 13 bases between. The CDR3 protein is CASSQLQANTEAFF. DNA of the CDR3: TGTGCCAGCAGCCAATTACAGGCAAACACTGAAGCTTTCTTT.

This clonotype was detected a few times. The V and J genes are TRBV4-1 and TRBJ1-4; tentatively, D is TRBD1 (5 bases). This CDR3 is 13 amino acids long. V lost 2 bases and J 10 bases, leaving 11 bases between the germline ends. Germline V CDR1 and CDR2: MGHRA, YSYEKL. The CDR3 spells CASSQPGGGKLFF. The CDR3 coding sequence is TGCGCCAGCAGCCAACCCGGGGGAGGAAAACTGTTTTTT.

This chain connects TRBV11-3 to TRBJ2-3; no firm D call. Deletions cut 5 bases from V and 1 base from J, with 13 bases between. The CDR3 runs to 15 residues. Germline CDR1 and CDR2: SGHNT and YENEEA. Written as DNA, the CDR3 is TGTGCCAGCAGCCCCAACGGCCAGGGCACAGATACGCAGTATTTT. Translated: CASSPNGQGTDTQYF.

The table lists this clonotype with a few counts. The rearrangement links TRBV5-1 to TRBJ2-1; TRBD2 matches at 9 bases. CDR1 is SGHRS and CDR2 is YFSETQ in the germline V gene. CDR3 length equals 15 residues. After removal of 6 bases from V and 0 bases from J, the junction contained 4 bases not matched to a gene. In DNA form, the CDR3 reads TGCGCCAGCATCCCGACTAGCGGCTCCTACAATGAGCAGTTCTTC. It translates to CASIPTSGSYNEQFF.

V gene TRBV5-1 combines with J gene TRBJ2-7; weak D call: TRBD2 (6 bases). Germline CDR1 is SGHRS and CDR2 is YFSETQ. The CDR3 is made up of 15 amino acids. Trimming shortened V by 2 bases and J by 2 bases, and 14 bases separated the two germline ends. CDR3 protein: CASSLKAGRPYEQYV. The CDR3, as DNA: TGCGCCAGCAGCTTAAAGGCGGGGAGGCCCTACGAGCAGTACGTC.

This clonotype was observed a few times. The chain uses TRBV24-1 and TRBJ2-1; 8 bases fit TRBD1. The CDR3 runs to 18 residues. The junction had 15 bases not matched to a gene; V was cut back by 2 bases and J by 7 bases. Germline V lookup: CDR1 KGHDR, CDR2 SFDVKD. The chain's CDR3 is CATSDSTGRDRRRNEQFF. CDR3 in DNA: TGTGCCACCAGTGATTCAACAGGGCGGGACAGGAGACGGAATGAGCAGTTCTTC.

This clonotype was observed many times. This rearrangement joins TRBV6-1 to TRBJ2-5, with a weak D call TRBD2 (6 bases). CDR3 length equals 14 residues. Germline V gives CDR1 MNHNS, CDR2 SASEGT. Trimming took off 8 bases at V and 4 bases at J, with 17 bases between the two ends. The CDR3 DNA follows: TGTGCCAGCTGTCCGAGTGGGGGGACAGAGACCCAGTACTTC. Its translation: CASCPSGGTETQYF.

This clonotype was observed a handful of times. The chain's CDR3 is CSARGLASNEQFF. CDR3 coding DNA: TGCAGCGCCCGGGGACTAGCGAGCAATGAGCAGTTCTTC. The chain couples TRBV29-1 to TRBJ2-1; the match to TRBD2 covers 10 bases. This CDR3 is 13 amino acids long. The germline V gene has CDR1 SQVTM and CDR2 ANQGSEA. The J segment lost 6 bases and the V segment lost 7 bases, leaving 6 bases of the junction unmatched.

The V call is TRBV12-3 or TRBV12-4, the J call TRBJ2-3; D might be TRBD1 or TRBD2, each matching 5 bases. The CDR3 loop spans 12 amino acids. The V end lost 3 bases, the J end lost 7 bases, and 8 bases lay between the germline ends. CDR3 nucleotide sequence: TGTGCCAGCAGTTTGCCGGGGCATACGCAGTATTTT. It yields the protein CASSLPGHTQYF.

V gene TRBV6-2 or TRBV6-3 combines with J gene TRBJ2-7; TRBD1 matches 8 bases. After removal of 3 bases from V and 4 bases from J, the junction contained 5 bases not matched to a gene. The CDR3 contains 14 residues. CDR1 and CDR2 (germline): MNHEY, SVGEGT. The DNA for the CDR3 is TGTGCCAGCAGTTATTGGACAGGGAGTTACGAGCAGTACTTC. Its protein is CASSYWTGSYEQYF.